Following are 8 T cell receptor beta chains from one sample sequenced in a study of blood T cell repertoires in COVID-19. TCRdb's table, derived via immunoSEQ multiplex PCR, lists solely in-frame clones and lacks some. The sample carries approximately 25,000 clones, roughly 77% recorded once. Material for sequencing was peripheral blood. Receptors originate from a woman aged 70 to 79 with COVID-19, enrolled during active disease.

This chain uses TRBV7-2 with TRBJ1-5; D is undetermined. Trimming pared 5 bases from V and 7 bases from J, leaving 21 bases between. The CDR3 spans 16 residues. Germline CDR1 and CDR2: SGHTA and FQGNSA. CDR3 sequence reads: CASSPRQRGGGQPQHF. CDR3 in DNA: TGTGCCAGCAGCCCACGCCAGAGAGGAGGAGGGCAGCCCCAGCATTTT.

This clone has a handful of counts. The chain combines TRBV10-2 with TRBJ1-1; 9 bases agree with TRBD1. This CDR3 is built from 12 residues. Germline trimming cut 7 bases from V and 4 bases from J; bases unmatched to any gene: 1. The germline V gene has CDR1 WSHSY and CDR2 SAAADI. The CDR3 sequence: CASMDRGTEAFF. CDR3 bases: TGCGCCAGCATGGACAGGGGCACTGAAGCTTTCTTT.

V and J are TRBV19 and TRBJ1-3; perhaps TRBD1 as D (5 bases). In germline, CDR1 is LNHDA, CDR2 SQIVND (reference sequence). The V end lost 7 bases, the J end lost 4 bases, and 14 bases lay between the germline ends. The CDR3 totals 14 residues. CDR3 protein: CASTPLGAGNTIYF. The CDR3 DNA reads TGTGCCAGTACCCCCCTTGGGGCAGGAAACACCATATATTTT.

The chain has TRBV7-3 and TRBJ2-3; 11 nucleotides line up with TRBD1. Germline CDR1 and CDR2: SGHTA and FQGTGA. The J segment lost 5 bases and the V segment lost 5 bases, leaving 6 bases of the junction unmatched. This CDR3 is built from 15 residues. CDR3 loop: CASSPTGTGGDTQYF. CDR3 DNA sequence: TGTGCCAGCAGCCCGACCGGGACAGGGGGAGATACGCAGTATTTT. Full variable domain (remainder filled in from reference TRBV7-3 and TRBJ2-3): GAGVSQTPSNKVTEKGKYVELRCDPISGHTALYWYRQSLGQGPEFLIYFQGTGAADDSGLPNDRFFAVRPEGSVSTLKIQRTERGDSAVYLCASSPTGTGGDTQYFGPGTRLTVL.

This rearrangement joins TRBV6-1 to TRBJ1-1, with D perhaps matching TRBD1 (6 bases). V lost 3 bases, J lost 6 bases, and 8 bases lay in between. Germline V gene sequence: CDR1 MNHNS, CDR2 SASEGT. CDR3 size: 12 residues. For the CDR3, the DNA is TGTGCCAGCAGTGACCAGGGGCCTGAAGCTTTCTTT. This gives the protein CASSDQGPEAFF.

The chain recombines TRBV6-5 with TRBJ1-1; possibly TRBD1 for D (5 bases). V gave up 2 bases and J gave up 6 bases, with 13 bases separating them. The germline V gene encodes CDR1 MNHEY and CDR2 SVGAGI. There are 14 residues in the CDR3. The CDR3 sequence: CASSYRGARAEAFF. In DNA form, the CDR3 reads TGTGCCAGCAGTTACCGTGGGGCCCGGGCTGAAGCTTTCTTT.

This rearrangement joins TRBV5-4 to TRBJ2-5; tentatively, D is TRBD1 (6 bases). The V and J ends lost 1 base and 2 bases respectively, with 9 bases between them. Germline loops: CDR1 SGHNT, CDR2 YYREEE (reference sequence). CDR3 length: 14 residues. DNA of the CDR3: TGTGCCAGCAGCTTGAGGCAGGGGCAAGAGACCCAGTACTTC. Translating it yields CASSLRQGQETQYF.

This chain joins TRBV4-2 and TRBJ1-2, with 10 bases that match TRBD1. This CDR3 is 15 amino acids long. V trimming: 3 bases; J trimming: 4 bases; junction bases outside the gene matches: 5. Germline CDR1 LGHNA, CDR2 YNFKEQ. The CDR3 coding sequence is TGTGCCAGCAGCCAGGGACAGGGGATCACCTATGGCTACACCTTC. This translates into CASSQGQGITYGYTF.